The sequence of this T cell receptor (beta chain) was determined in a study of T-cell memory formation after mild COVID-19. Study conclusions and caveats: Clones that got smaller from day 15 to 85 had even CD4/CD8, while clones growing later tipped toward CD4+. Some responding clones appeared in pre-infection memory, suggesting cross-reactive memory joined.

This clonotype was detected only a few times. Its antigen is as yet unknown. Trimming cost V 1 base and J 7 bases; bases outside gene matches: 13. Germline loops: CDR1 SGHTA, CDR2 FQGNSA. This CDR3 spans 17 amino acids. Using its own MiXCR run on the 5' RACE reads, TCRdb lists one record per CDR3 protein. This table has about 340,000 distinct CDR3 sequences, approximately 12% appearing once. Sequencing was done on a sample of PBMCs or a T cell subset sorted from them (not recorded which). This chain links TRBV7-2 with TRBJ2-3; 8 bases fit TRBD2. The TCR comes from a man between 18 and 35 years old who had mild COVID-19 (a few samples of this study predate the infection). Cell type and time point are not known. This chain's CDR3 is CASSLGHGGDFRYTQYF. The CDR3, as DNA: TGTGCCAGCAGCTTAGGTCACGGGGGGGACTTCCGCTATACGCAGTATTTT.